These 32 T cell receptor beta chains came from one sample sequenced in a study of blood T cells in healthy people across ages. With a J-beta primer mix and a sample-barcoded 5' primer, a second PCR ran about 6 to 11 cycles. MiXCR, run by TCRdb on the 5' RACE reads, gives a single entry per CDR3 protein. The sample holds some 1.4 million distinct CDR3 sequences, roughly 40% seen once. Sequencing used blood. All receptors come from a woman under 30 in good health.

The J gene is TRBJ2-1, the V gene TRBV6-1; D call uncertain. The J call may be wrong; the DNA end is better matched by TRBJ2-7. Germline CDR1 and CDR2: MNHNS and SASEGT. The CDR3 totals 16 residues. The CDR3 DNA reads TGTGCCAGCAGTGAATTCGGCGGAGCCTCCTACAATGAGCAGTACTTC. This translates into CASSEFGGASYNEQYF.

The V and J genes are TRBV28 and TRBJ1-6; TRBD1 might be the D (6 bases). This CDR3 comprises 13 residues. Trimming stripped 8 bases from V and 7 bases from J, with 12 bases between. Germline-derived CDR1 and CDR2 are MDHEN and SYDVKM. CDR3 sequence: CASEGGRNSPLHF. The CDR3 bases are TGTGCCAGCGAGGGGGGCAGAAATTCACCCCTCCACTTT. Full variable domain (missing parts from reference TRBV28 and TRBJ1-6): DVKVTQSSRYLVKRTGEKVFLECVQDMDHENMFWYRQDPGLGLRLIYFSYDVKMKEKGDIPEGYSVSREKKERFSLILESASTNQTSMYLCASEGGRNSPLHFGNGTRLTVT.

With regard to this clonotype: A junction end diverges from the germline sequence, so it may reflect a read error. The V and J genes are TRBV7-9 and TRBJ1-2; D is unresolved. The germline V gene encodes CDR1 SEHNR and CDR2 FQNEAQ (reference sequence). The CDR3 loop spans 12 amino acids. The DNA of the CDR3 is TGTGCCAGCAGCTTATCTGTGGATGGCTGCACCTTC. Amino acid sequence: CASSLSVDGCTF. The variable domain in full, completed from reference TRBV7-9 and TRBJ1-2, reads DTGVSQNPRHKITKRGQNVTFRCDPISEHNRLYWYRQTLGQGPEFLTYFQNEAQLEKSRLLSDRFSAERPKGSFSTLEIQRTEQGDSAMYLCASSLSVDGCTFGSGTRLTVV.

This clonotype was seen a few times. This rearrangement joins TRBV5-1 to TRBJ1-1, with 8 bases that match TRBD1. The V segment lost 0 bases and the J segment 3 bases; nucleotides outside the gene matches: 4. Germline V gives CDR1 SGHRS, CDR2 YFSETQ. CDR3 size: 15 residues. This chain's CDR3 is CASSLEGTGYTEAFF. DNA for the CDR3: TGCGCCAGCAGCTTGGAGGGGACAGGATACACTGAAGCTTTCTTT.

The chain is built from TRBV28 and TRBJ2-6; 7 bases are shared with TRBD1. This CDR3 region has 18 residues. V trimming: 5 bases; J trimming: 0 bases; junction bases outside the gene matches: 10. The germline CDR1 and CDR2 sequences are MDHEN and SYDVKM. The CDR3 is CASSLPRTGPSGANVLTF. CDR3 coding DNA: TGTGCCAGCAGTCTCCCGCGGACAGGTCCCTCTGGGGCCAACGTCCTGACTTTC. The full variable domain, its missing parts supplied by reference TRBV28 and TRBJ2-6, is DVKVTQSSRYLVKRTGEKVFLECVQDMDHENMFWYRQDPGLGLRLIYFSYDVKMKEKGDIPEGYSVSREKKERFSLILESASTNQTSMYLCASSLPRTGPSGANVLTFGAGSRLTVL.

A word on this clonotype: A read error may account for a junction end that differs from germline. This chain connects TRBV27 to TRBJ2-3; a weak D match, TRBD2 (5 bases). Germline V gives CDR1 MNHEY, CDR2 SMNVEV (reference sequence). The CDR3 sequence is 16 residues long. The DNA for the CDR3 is TGTGCCAACAGTTTATTCGGGGAAACCAGAGCAGATACGCAGTATTTT. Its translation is CANSLFGETRADTQYF.

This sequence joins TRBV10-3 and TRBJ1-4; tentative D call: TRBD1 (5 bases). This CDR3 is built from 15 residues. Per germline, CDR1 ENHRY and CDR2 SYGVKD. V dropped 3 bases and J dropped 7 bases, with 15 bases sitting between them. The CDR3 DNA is TGTGCCATCAGTGAAGGCGGGGGGATCGGTGAAAAACTGTTTTTT. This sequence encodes CAISEGGGIGEKLFF.

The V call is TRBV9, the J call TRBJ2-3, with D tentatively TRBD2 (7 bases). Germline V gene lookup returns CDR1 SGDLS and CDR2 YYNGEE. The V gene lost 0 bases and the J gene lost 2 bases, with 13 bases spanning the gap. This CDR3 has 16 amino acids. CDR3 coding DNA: TGTGCCAGCAGCGTAGGAGGGGGGGAAAACACAGATACGCAGTATTTT. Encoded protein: CASSVGGGENTDTQYF.

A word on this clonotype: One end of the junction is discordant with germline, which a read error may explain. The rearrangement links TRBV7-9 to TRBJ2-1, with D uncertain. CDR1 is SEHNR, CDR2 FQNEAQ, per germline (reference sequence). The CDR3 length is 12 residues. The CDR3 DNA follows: TGTGCCAGCTGCTTTCCCGACAATGAGCAGTTCTTC. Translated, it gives CASCFPDNEQFF.

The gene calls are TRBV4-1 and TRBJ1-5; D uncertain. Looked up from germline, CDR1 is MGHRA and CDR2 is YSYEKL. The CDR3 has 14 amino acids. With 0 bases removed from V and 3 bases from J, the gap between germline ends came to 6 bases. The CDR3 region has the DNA TGCGCCAGCAGCCAAGATACAGACAATCAGCCCCAGCATTTT. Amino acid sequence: CASSQDTDNQPQHF.

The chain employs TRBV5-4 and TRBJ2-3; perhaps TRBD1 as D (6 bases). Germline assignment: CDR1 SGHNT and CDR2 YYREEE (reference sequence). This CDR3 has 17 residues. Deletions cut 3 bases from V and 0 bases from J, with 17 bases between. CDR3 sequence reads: CASSSPGHPSSTDTQYF. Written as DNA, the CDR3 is TGTGCCAGCAGCTCACCGGGACACCCCTCGAGCACAGATACGCAGTATTTT.

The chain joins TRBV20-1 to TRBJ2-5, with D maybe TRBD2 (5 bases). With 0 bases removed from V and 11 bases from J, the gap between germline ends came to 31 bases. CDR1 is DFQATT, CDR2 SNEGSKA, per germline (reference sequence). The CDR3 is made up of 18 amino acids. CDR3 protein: CSARDRLLLASTYNEQYF. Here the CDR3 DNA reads TGCAGTGCTAGAGATCGACTGCTTCTAGCTTCGACCTACAATGAGCAGTACTTC.

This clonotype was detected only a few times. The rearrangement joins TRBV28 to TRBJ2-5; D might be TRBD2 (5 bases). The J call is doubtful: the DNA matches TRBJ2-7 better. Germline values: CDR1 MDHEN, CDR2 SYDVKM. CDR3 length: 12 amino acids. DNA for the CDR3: TGTGCCAGCAGTTTGAGGGAAACCGAGCAGTACTTC. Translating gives CASSLRETEQYF.

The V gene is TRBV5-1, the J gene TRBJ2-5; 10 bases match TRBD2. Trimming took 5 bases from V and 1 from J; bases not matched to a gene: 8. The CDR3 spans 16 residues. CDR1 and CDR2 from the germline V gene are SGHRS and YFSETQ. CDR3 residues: CASRLAGTQIQETQYF. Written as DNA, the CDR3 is TGCGCCAGCAGACTAGCGGGGACACAAATCCAAGAGACCCAGTACTTC.

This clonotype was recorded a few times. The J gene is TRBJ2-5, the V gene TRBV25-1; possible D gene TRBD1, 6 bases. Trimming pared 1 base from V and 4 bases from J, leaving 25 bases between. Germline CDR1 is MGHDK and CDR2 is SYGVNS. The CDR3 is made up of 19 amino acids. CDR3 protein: CASSESSPVKLTGRETQYF. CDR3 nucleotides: TGTGCCAGCAGTGAATCTTCCCCTGTTAAACTAACAGGGAGAGAGACCCAGTACTTC. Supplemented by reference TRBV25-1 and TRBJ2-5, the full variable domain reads EADIYQTPRYLVIGTGKKITLECSQTMGHDKMYWYQQDPGMELHLIHYSYGVNSTEKGDLSSESTVSRIRTEHFPLTLESARPSHTSQYLCASSESSPVKLTGRETQYFGPGTRLLVL.

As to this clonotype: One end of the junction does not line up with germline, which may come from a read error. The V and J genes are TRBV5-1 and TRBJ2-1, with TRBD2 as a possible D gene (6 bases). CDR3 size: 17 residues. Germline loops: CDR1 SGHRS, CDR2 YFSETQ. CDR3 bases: TGCGCCAGCAGCCCAGTTACTAGCAGAGGGTCGTACAATGGGCAGTTCTTC. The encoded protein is CASSPVTSRGSYNGQFF.

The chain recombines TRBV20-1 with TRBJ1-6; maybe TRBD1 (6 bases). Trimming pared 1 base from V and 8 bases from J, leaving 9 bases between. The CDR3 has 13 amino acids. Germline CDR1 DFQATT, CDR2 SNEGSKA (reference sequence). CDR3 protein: CSARAQGHSPLHF. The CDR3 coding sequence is TGCAGTGCTAGAGCTCAGGGGCATTCACCCCTCCACTTT.

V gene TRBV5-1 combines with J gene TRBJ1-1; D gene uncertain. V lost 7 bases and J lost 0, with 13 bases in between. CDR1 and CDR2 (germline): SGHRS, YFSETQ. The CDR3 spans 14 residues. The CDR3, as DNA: TGCGCCAGCCGCTCCCCAACTATGAACACTGAAGCTTTCTTT. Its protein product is CASRSPTMNTEAFF.

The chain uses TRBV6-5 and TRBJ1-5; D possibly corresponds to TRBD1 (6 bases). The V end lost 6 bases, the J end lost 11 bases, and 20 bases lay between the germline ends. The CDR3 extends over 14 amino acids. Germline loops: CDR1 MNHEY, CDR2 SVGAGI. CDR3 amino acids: CASRTSPLDRAQHF. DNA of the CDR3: TGTGCCAGCAGGACAAGCCCCCTGGACAGAGCCCAGCATTTT.

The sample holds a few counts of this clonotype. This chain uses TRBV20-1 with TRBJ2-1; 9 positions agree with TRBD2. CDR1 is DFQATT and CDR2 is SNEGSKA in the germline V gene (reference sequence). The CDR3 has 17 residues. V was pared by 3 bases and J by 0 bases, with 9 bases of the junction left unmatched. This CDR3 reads CSARPPAGGSSYNEQFF. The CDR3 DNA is TGCAGTGCTAGGCCCCCGGCGGGAGGGTCCTCCTACAATGAGCAGTTCTTC.

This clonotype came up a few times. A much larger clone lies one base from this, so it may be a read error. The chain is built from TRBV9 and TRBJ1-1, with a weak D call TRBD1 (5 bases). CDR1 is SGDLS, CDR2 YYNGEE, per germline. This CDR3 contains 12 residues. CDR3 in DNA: TGCGCCAGCAGCGTGGGGGACACTGAAGCTTTCTTT. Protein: CASSVGDTEAFF.

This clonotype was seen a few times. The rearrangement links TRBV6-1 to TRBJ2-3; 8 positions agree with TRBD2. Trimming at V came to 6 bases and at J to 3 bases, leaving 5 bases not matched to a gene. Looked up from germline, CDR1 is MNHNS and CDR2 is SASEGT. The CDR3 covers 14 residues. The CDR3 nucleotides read TGTGCCAGCAGCAGCGGGGGCATGACAGATACGCAGTATTTT. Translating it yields CASSSGGMTDTQYF.

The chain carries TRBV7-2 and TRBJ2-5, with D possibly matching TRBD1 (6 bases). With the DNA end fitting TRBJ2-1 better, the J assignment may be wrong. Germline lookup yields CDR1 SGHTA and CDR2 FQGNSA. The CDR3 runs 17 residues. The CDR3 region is CASSRPFGTSSQETQFF. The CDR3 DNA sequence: TGTGCCAGCAGCCGACCATTCGGGACAAGCAGTCAAGAGACCCAGTTCTTC.

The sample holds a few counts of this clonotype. CDR3: CASSHPGLAGSTDTQYF. The CDR3 DNA reads TGCGCCAGCAGCCATCCCGGACTAGCGGGGAGCACAGATACGCAGTATTTT. The chain links TRBV4-1 to TRBJ2-3; 12 nucleotides agree with TRBD2. With 3 bases clipped from V and 0 bases from J, the junction kept 4 bases outside the gene matches. The length of the CDR3 is 17 residues. The germline V gene has CDR1 MGHRA and CDR2 YSYEKL.

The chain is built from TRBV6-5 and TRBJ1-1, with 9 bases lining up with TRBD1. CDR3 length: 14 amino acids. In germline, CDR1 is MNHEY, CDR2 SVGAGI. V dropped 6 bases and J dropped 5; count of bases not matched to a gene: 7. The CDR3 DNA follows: TGTGCCAGCAGGCCCCGACAGGGGGGGACTGAAGCTTTCTTT. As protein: CASRPRQGGTEAFF.

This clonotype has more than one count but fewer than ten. The CDR3 spells CASSQTYWYEQYF. In DNA form, the CDR3 reads TGTGCCAGCAGCCAAACCTACTGGTACGAGCAGTACTTC. V usage is TRBV7-9 and J usage is TRBJ2-7; D is ambiguous. Germline V lookup: CDR1 SEHNR, CDR2 FQNEAQ (reference sequence). Trimming stripped 5 bases from V and 4 bases from J, with 12 bases between. The CDR3 has 13 residues.

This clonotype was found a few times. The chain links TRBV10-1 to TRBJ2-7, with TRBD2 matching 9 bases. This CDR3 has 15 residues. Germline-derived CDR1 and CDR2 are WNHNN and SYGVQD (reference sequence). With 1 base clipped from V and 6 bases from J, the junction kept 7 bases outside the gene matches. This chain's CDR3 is CASSEFSGSSGEQYF. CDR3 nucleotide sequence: TGCGCCAGCAGTGAGTTTAGCGGGAGTTCGGGCGAGCAGTACTTC.

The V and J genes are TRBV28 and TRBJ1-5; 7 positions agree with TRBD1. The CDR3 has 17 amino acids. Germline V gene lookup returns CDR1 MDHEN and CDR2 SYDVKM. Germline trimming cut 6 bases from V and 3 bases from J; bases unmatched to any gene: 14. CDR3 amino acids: CASRIRGTELINQPQHF. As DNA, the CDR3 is TGTGCCAGCAGGATACGCGGGACAGAGTTGATCAATCAGCCCCAGCATTTT. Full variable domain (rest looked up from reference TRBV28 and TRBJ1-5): DVKVTQSSRYLVKRTGEKVFLECVQDMDHENMFWYRQDPGLGLRLIYFSYDVKMKEKGDIPEGYSVSREKKERFSLILESASTNQTSMYLCASRIRGTELINQPQHFGDGTRLSIL.

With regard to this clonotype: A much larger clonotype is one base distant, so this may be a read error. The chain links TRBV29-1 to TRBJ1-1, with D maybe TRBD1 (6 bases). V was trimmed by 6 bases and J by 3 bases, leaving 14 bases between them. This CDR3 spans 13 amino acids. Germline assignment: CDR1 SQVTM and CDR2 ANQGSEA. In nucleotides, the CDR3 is TGCAGCGTCGCCGGACAGCAGCACACTGAAGCTTTCTTT. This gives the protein CSVAGQQHTEAFF.

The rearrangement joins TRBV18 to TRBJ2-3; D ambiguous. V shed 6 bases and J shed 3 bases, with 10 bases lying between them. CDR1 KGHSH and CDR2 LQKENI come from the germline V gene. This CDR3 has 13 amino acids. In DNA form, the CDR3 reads TGTGCCAGCTCTCCAACTACTACAGATACGCAGTATTTT. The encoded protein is CASSPTTTDTQYF.

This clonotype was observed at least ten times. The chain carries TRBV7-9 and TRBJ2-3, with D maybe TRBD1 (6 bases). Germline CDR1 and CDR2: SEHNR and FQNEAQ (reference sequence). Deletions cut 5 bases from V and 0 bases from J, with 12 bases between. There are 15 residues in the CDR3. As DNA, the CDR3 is TGTGCCAGCAGCCCTGGACAGCCTAGCACAGATACGCAGTATTTT. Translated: CASSPGQPSTDTQYF.

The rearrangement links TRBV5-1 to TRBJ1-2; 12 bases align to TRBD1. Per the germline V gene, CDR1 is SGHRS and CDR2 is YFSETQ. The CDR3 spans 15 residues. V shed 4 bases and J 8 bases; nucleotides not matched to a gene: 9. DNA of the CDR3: TGCGCCAGCAGCACCCGGGGACAGGGGGCGGAAGGCTACACCTTC. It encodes CASSTRGQGAEGYTF.